The next 10 T cell receptor beta chains were all read from a single sample in a study of T cell clonality in common variable immunodeficiency. Some clones are missing from TCRdb's copy, which holds only in-frame ones; the method was immunoSEQ multiplex PCR. This repertoire holds 57,000 or so clones, and none appear only once. The sequenced sample consisted of peripheral blood mononuclear cells. These receptors were collected from a person aged 18 to 70 in good health.

At least ten counts were recorded for this clone. The sequence runs out 3 residues before the end of the CDR3; the remainder is reconstructed from the germline J gene. The rearrangement joins TRBV20-1 to TRBJ2-3; 8 nucleotides align to TRBD1. There are 15 residues in the CDR3. The germline gives CDR1 DFQATT, CDR2 SNEGSKA (reference sequence). The trim removed 0 bases at V and 4 bases at J, leaving 6 bases unmatched. CDR3 DNA, as far as it was read: TGCAGTGCTAGAGAACGACAGGGGTTCCCAGATACG. As protein: CSARERQGFPDT. The entire CDR3 protein is CSARERQGFPDTQYF.

This clone has a count of ten or more. The read comes to an end 3 residues before the CDR3 does, leaving the germline J gene to fill in the end. The chain has TRBV5-6 and TRBJ2-4, with a tentative D call TRBD1 (5 bases). The CDR3 has 14 residues. With 0 bases removed from V and 6 bases from J, the gap between germline ends came to 10 bases. Germline CDR1 SGHDT, CDR2 YYEEEE. The CDR3 loop is CASSLGSQGNIQYF. The DNA read from the CDR3 is TGTGCCAGCAGCTTGGGGTCGCAGGGAAACATT.

This clone was observed many times. Read sequence stops 3 residues before the CDR3 end, and the germline J gene provides the missing end. The V gene is TRBV18, the J gene TRBJ2-3; 11 bases line up with TRBD2. Germline V CDR1 and CDR2: KGHSH, LQKENI. Trimming at V came to 3 bases and at J to 2 bases, leaving 10 bases not matched to a gene. CDR3 length: 18 amino acids. CDR3 DNA (partial): TGTGCCAGCTCACCGCGACTAGCGGGGCTGCAGGACACAGATACG. Translating gives CASSPRLAGLQDTDT. The whole CDR3 protein reads CASSPRLAGLQDTDTQYF.

This clone was counted at least ten times. The read stops 3 residues short of the end of the CDR3; the missing end is completed from the germline J gene. This chain links TRBV19 with TRBJ2-7, with TRBD1 matching over 10 bases. Germline V gene sequence: CDR1 LNHDA, CDR2 SQIVND (reference sequence). Unmatched junction bases numbered 4, after V lost 5 bases and J lost 3 bases. This CDR3 region has 14 residues. The CDR3 reads CASSQGQGIYEQYF. The CDR3 bases that were read are TGTGCCAGTAGTCAGGGACAGGGGATCTACGAG.

Many counts were recorded for this clone. The CDR3 is cut off 3 residues early in the read; its end comes from the germline J gene. The rearrangement uses TRBV4-2 and TRBJ2-2; TRBD1 is a possible D gene (6 bases). V dropped 2 bases and J dropped 0 bases, with 10 bases sitting between them. The CDR3 spans 16 residues. The germline V gene has CDR1 LGHNA and CDR2 YNFKEQ. CDR3 DNA, as far as it was read: TGTGCCAGCAGCCAATTGACAGGAGCGAACACCGGGGAG. Translation gives CASSQLTGANTGE. The full CDR3 protein is CASSQLTGANTGELFF.

This clone showed up many times. The sequenced fragment ends 3 residues before the CDR3 boundary, so the rest is inferred from the germline J gene. The rearrangement joins TRBV5-1 to TRBJ1-2; D is unclear. CDR3 size: 14 residues. Germline CDR1 reads SGHRS; CDR2 reads YFSETQ. Trimming took off 2 bases at V and 3 bases at J, with 11 bases between the two ends. CDR3 DNA, as far as it was read: TGCGCCAGCAGCTTAGCCTCCGGGGACTATGGC. This codes for CASSLASGDYG. The whole CDR3 sequence is CASSLASGDYGYTF.

The table lists this clone with many counts. The read terminates 3 residues before the CDR3 end, so the remaining end is supplied by the germline J gene. The V and J genes are TRBV19 and TRBJ1-2; TRBD1 aligns across 10 bases. Germline V gives CDR1 LNHDA, CDR2 SQIVND (reference sequence). This CDR3 has 16 amino acids. The V gene end was trimmed by 6 bases and the J gene end by 5 bases; junction bases not matched to a gene: 12. The CDR3 DNA, read in part, is TGTGCCAGTAGGCCTCTCGCCGGGACAGGGGTATATGGC. Protein sequence: CASRPLAGTGVYG. The whole CDR3 sequence is CASRPLAGTGVYGYTF.

This clone was seen at least ten times. The read falls 3 residues short of the CDR3 end, and the missing part is taken from the germline J gene. This chain connects TRBV28 to TRBJ2-7, with a weak D call TRBD1 (5 bases). This CDR3 region has 15 residues. Germline V gene sequence: CDR1 MDHEN, CDR2 SYDVKM. V lost 2 bases and J 3 bases, leaving 14 bases between the germline ends. The CDR3 loop is CASSLGAGSYYEQYF. The sequenced CDR3 bases are TGTGCCAGCAGTTTAGGCGCAGGGTCCTACTACGAG.

This clone was observed at least ten times. Read coverage stops 3 residues before the CDR3 terminus; the germline J gene supplies the remainder. The chain combines TRBV6-2 or TRBV6-3 with TRBJ2-5, with D maybe TRBD1 (7 bases). V was pared by 0 bases and J by 5 bases, with 10 bases between. The CDR3 has 14 amino acids. Per germline, CDR1 MNHEY and CDR2 SVGEGT. The CDR3 DNA, read in part, is TGTGCCAGCAGTTACTCGGCAGGGGGGGAGACC. Amino acid sequence: CASSYSAGGET. The whole CDR3 protein is CASSYSAGGETQYF.

This clone was recorded at least ten times. The read finishes 3 residues shy of the CDR3 end, and the germline J gene is used to complete it. This sequence joins TRBV19 and TRBJ1-5; the match to TRBD1 covers 7 bases. This CDR3 has 17 residues. In germline, CDR1 is LNHDA, CDR2 SQIVND (reference sequence). V gave up 7 bases and J gave up 0 bases; unmatched junction bases: 12. The CDR3 sequence: CASTAKQGYYSNQPQHF. The sequenced part of the CDR3 DNA is TGTGCCAGTACCGCGAAACAGGGGTATTATAGCAATCAGCCC. The full variable domain, in which reference TRBV19 and TRBJ1-5 provide the parts outside the CDR3, is DGGITQSPKYLFRKEGQNVTLSCEQNLNHDAMYWYRQDPGQGLRLIYYSQIVNDFQKGDIAEGYSVSREKKESFPLTVTSAQKNPTAFYLCASTAKQGYYSNQPQHFGDGTRLSIL.